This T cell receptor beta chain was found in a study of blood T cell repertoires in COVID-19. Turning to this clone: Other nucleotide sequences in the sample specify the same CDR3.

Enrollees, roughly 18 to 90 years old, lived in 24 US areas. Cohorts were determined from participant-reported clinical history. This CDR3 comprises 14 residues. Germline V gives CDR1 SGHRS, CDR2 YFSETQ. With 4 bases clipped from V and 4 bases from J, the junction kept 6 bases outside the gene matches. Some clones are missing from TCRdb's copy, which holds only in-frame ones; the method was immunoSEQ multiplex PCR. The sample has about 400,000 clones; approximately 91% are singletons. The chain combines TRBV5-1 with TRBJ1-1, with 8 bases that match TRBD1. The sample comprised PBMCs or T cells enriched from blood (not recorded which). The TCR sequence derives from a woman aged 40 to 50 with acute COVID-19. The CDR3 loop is CASSAGTGGTEAFF. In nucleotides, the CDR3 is TGCGCCAGCAGCGCCGGGACAGGCGGCACTGAAGCTTTCTTT.